These 6 T cell receptor beta chains share one sample of origin, sequenced in a study of blood T cell repertoires in COVID-19. Assay: immunoSEQ multiplex PCR; the TCRdb copy retains only in-frame clones and omits some. The sample comprises 45,000 to 70,000 clones, more than 75% of which are singletons, and 8.2% rests with the top ten. The specimen sequenced was peripheral blood. The receptors were gathered from a woman aged 80 or over with acute or convalescent COVID-19.

V usage is TRBV11-2 and J usage is TRBJ2-7; perhaps TRBD1 as D (6 bases). In germline, CDR1 is SGHAT, CDR2 FQNNGV. The CDR3 contains 12 residues. Trimming removed 5 bases from V and 5 bases from J, with 10 bases in between. The CDR3 nucleotides are TGTGCCAGCAGCCGACAGGCCCACGAGCAGTACTTC. Translation gives CASSRQAHEQYF.

The chain links TRBV18 to TRBJ1-6; D is uncertain. The V gene lost 6 bases and the J gene lost 0 bases, with 6 bases spanning the gap. The CDR3 contains 14 residues. Germline CDR1 and CDR2: KGHSH and LQKENI. CDR3 protein: CASSSSSYNSPLHF. The CDR3 DNA reads TGTGCCAGCTCGTCTAGCTCCTATAATTCACCCCTCCACTTT.

This chain connects TRBV11-1 to TRBJ2-3; D is unclear. The germline gives CDR1 SGHAT, CDR2 FQDESV (reference sequence). This CDR3 is 12 amino acids long. Trimming cost V 5 bases and J 2 bases, with 5 bases left between them. The CDR3 here is CASSLPTDTQYF. Here the CDR3 DNA reads TGTGCCAGCAGCCTCCCCACAGATACGCAGTATTTT. Looking up the rest from reference TRBV11-1 and TRBJ2-3 gives the full variable domain: EAEVAQSPRYKITEKSQAVAFWCDPISGHATLYWYRQILGQGPELLVQFQDESVVDDSQLPKDRFSAERLKGVDSTLKIQPAELGDSAMYLCASSLPTDTQYFGPGTRLTVL.

The genes are TRBV19 and TRBJ1-4, with 7 nucleotides matching TRBD1. Germline lookup yields CDR1 LNHDA and CDR2 SQIVND (reference sequence). The CDR3 spans 15 residues. Trimming cost V 5 bases and J 3 bases; bases outside gene matches: 6. The CDR3 sequence is CASSRYTGANEKLFF. As DNA, the CDR3 is TGTGCCAGTAGTCGCTATACAGGGGCTAATGAAAAACTGTTTTTT.

The gene calls are TRBV5-1 and TRBJ2-7; D may be TRBD2 (5 bases). V was cut by 4 bases and J by 7 bases, with 21 bases left in between. Germline values: CDR1 SGHRS, CDR2 YFSETQ. The CDR3 contains 15 residues. The CDR3 nucleotides read TGCGCCAGCAGCGGGAGTGAGGGCCCTGCGCGGGAGCAGTACTTC. It translates to CASSGSEGPAREQYF. The whole variable domain, remainder taken from reference TRBV5-1 and TRBJ2-7, is KAGVTQTPRYLIKTRGQQVTLSCSPISGHRSVSWYQQTPGQGLQFLFEYFSETQRNKGNFPGRFSGRQFSNSRSEMNVSTLELGDSALYLCASSGSEGPAREQYFGPGTRLTVT.

The chain combines TRBV18 with TRBJ2-5; D may be TRBD2 (6 bases). V dropped 6 bases and J dropped 5 bases, with 16 bases sitting between them. CDR3 length: 14 amino acids. Germline V gives CDR1 KGHSH, CDR2 LQKENI. The CDR3 reads CASSRDSEAETQYF. For the CDR3, the DNA is TGTGCCAGCTCCCGGGACTCGGAGGCGGAGACCCAGTACTTC.